What follows describes a single T cell receptor (beta chain). CDR3 length: 14 amino acids. The V end lost 4 bases, the J end lost 4 bases, and 11 bases lay between the germline ends. CDR1 and CDR2 from the germline V gene are GTSNPN and SVGIG (reference sequence). The data derive from a study of shared T cell receptors in the human thymus. The repertoire was sequenced with immunoSEQ multiplex PCR; TCRdb's copy has only in-frame clones and lacks some. The table lists 550,000 to 800,000 clones, approximately 85% of them singletons, with around 0.0099% in the top ten. These same data were also listed under a study on human thymus T cells. From that report: Donors were healthy Finnish infants having corrective surgery for congenital heart defects. Thymus tissue was removed during corrective cardiac surgery. It looked as if thymic and blood repertoires used V and J genes in a biased way. Related reports documented highly overlapping thymic repertoires among unrelated individuals.

This TCR came from a girl under three years old with a congenital heart defect. Sequencing was carried out using thymocytes. V and J are TRBV30 and TRBJ2-6; perhaps TRBD1 as D (6 bases). The CDR3 region is CAWKTGPGANVLTF. The DNA for the CDR3 is TGTGCCTGGAAAACAGGGCCGGGGGCCAACGTCCTGACTTTC.